Included here is one TCR beta chain sequence, with context. Random hexamers primed reverse transcription of roughly 0.5 to 1 ug RNA. It was immunoSEQ multiplex PCR that amplified TCR beta CDR3 across 54 Vbeta and 13 Jbeta. TCRdb independently ran MiXCR on the immunoSEQ multiplex PCR reads; one entry per CDR3 protein. This table holds under 200,000 distinct CDR3 sequences, 85% to 95% found once. The sample belongs to a study of CD8 T cells in Susac syndrome. Sequencing of TCR beta covered CD8+ and CD4+ T cells obtained from blood. The patients serving as multiple sclerosis controls were treatment-naive. They had stable or active relapsing-remitting disease and fulfilled revised McDonald criteria. TEMRA cells were FACS-enriched, while CD8+ and CD4+ T cells were negatively isolated. The CDR3 sequence is 22 residues long. Trimming at V came to 0 bases and at J to 0 bases, leaving 18 bases not matched to a gene. Germline V CDR1 and CDR2: DFQATT, SNEGSKA (reference sequence).

The chain carries TRBV20-1 and TRBJ2-1; 12 bases are shared with TRBD2. The sequenced material came from CD8+ T cells from PBMCs. This TCR was sampled from a human donor with multiple sclerosis. This chain's CDR3 is CSARDFLAGGPVRPSSYNEQFF. CDR3 in DNA: TGCAGTGCTAGAGATTTCCTAGCGGGAGGGCCAGTTCGACCGAGCTCCTACAATGAGCAGTTCTTC.